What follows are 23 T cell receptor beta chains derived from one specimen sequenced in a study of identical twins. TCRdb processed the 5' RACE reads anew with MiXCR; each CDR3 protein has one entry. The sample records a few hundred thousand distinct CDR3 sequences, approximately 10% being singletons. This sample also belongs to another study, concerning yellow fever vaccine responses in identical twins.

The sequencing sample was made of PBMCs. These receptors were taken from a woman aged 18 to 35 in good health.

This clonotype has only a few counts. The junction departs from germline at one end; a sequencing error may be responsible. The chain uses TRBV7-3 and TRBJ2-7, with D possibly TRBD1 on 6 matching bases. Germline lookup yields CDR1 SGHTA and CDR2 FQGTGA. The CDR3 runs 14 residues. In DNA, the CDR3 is TGTGCCAGCAGCAGAGACGGACAGTCCTCCGAGCAGTACTTC. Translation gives CASSRDGQSSEQYF.

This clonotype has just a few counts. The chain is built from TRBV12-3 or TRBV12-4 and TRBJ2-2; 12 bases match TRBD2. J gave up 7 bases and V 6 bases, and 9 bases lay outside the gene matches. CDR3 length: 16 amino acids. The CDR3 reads CASRLAGGPRNGELFF. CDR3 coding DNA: TGTGCCAGCAGGCTAGCGGGAGGGCCGAGGAACGGGGAGCTGTTTTTT.

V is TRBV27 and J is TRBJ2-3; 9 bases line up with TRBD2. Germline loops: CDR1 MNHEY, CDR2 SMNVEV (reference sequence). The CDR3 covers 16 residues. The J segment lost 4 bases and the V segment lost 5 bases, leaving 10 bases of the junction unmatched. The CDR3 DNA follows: TGTGCCAGCAGTCCCGCCGGGACTAGCATCGCAGATACGCAGTATTTT. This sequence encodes CASSPAGTSIADTQYF.

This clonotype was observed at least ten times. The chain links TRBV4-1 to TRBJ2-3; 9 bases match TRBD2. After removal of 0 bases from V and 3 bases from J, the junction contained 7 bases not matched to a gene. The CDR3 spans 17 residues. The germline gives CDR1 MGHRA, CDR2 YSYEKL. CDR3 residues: CASSQDKVAGVTDTQYF. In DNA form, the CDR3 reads TGCGCCAGCAGCCAAGATAAGGTAGCGGGAGTTACAGATACGCAGTATTTT.

The CDR3 DNA follows: TGTGCCAGTAACCAACGGGACAGGAACACTGAAGCTTTCTTT. It is translated as CASNQRDRNTEAFF. J is TRBJ1-1 and V is TRBV19, with TRBD1 matching over 7 bases. Germline assignment: CDR1 LNHDA and CDR2 SQIVND (reference sequence). The CDR3 loop spans 14 amino acids. The J segment lost 1 base and the V segment lost 7 bases, leaving 6 bases of the junction unmatched.

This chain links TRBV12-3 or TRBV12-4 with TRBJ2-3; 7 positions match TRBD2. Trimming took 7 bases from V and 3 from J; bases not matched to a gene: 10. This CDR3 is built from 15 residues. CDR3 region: CASTPNGRSTDTQYF. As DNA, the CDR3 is TGTGCCAGCACTCCTAACGGGAGGTCGACAGATACGCAGTATTTT.

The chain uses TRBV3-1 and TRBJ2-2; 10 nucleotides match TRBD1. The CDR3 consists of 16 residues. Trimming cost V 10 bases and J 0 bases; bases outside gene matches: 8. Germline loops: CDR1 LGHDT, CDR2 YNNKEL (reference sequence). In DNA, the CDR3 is TGTGCCACCTGCCTAGGACAGGGGGCGAACACCGGGGAGCTGTTTTTT. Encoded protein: CATCLGQGANTGELFF.

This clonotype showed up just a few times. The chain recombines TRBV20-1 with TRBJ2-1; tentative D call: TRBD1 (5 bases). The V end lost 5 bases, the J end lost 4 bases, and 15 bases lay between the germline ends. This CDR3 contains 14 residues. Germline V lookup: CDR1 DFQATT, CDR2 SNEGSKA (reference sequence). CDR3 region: CSAYTGWGYNEQFF. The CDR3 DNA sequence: TGCAGTGCTTACACAGGCTGGGGATACAATGAGCAGTTCTTC.

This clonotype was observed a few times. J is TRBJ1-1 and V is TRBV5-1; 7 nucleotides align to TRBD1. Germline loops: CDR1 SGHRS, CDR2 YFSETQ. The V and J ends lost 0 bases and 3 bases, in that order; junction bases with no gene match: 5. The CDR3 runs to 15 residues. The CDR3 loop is CASSLGQGWDTEAFF. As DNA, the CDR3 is TGCGCCAGCAGCTTGGGACAGGGTTGGGACACTGAAGCTTTCTTT.

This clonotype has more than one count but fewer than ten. The CDR3 DNA reads TGCAGTGCTAGAGATAGGACTAGCGGGGGGCTGTACAATGAGCAGTTCTTC. Residues: CSARDRTSGGLYNEQFF. The rearrangement links TRBV20-1 to TRBJ2-1; TRBD2 agrees at 14 bases. The CDR3 has 17 residues. Germline CDR1 and CDR2: DFQATT and SNEGSKA (reference sequence). V lost 0 bases to trimming and J lost 4 bases; unmatched junction nucleotides: 5.

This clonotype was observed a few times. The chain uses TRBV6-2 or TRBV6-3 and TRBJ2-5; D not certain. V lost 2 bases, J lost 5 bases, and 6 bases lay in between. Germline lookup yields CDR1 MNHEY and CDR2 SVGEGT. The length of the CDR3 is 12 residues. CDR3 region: CASSYLEETQYF. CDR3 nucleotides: TGTGCCAGCAGTTACCTTGAGGAGACCCAGTACTTC.

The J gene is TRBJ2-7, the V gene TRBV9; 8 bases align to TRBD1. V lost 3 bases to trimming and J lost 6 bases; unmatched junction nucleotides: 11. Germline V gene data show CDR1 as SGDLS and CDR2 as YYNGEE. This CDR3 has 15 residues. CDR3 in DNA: TGTGCCAGCAGCGCCGGGGGACAGGTCGGGTCCGAGCAGTACTTC. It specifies CASSAGGQVGSEQYF.

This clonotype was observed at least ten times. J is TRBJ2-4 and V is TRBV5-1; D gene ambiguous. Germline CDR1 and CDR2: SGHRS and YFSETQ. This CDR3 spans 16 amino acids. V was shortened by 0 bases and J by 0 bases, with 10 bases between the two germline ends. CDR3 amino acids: CASSLGGKGAKNIQYF. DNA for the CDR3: TGCGCCAGCAGCTTGGGTGGTAAAGGAGCCAAAAACATTCAGTACTTC. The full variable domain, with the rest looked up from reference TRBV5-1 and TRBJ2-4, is KAGVTQTPRYLIKTRGQQVTLSCSPISGHRSVSWYQQTPGQGLQFLFEYFSETQRNKGNFPGRFSGRQFSNSRSEMNVSTLELGDSALYLCASSLGGKGAKNIQYFGAGTRLSVL.

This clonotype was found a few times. The CDR3 is CASSYSTSDEKLFF. In nucleotides, the CDR3 is TGTGCCAGCAGTTACTCGACATCAGATGAAAAACTGTTTTTT. The rearrangement links TRBV6-5 to TRBJ1-4; D gene unclear. The CDR3 spans 14 residues. The germline CDR1 and CDR2 sequences are MNHEY and SVGAGI. V was trimmed by 0 bases and J by 6 bases, leaving 8 bases between them.

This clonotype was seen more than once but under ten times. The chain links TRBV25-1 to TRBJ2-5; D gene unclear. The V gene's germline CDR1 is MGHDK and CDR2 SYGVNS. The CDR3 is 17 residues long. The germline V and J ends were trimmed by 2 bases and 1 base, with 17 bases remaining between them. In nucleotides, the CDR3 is TGTGCCAGCAGTGAAGGACCCCCCCTGCGCCCCCAAGAGACCCAGTACTTC. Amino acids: CASSEGPPLRPQETQYF.

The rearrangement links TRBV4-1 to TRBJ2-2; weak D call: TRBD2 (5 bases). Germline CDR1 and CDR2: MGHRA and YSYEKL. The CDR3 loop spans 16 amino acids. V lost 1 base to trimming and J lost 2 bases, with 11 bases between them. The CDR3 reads CASSQGARLNTGELFF. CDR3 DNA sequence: TGCGCCAGCAGCCAAGGTGCCAGACTAAACACCGGGGAGCTGTTTTTT.

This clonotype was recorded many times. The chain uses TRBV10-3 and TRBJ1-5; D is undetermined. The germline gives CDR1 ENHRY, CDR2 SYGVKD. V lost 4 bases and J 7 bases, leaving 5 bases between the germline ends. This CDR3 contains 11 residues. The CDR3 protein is CAISVHQPQHF. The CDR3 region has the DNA TGTGCCATCAGTGTCCACCAGCCCCAGCATTTT.

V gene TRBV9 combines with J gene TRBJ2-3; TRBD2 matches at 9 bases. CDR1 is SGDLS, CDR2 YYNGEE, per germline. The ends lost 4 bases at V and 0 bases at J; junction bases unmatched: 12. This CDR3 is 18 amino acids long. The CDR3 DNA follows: TGTGCCAGCAGCTACGGACTGAGCGGGGGGAGAAGCACAGATACGCAGTATTTT. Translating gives CASSYGLSGGRSTDTQYF.

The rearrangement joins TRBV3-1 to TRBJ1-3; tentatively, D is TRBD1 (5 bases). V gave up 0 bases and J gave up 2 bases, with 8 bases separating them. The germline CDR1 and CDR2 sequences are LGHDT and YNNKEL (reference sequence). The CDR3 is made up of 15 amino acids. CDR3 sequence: CASSQERGTGNTIYF. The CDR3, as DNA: TGTGCCAGCAGCCAAGAACGGGGGACTGGAAACACCATATATTTT.

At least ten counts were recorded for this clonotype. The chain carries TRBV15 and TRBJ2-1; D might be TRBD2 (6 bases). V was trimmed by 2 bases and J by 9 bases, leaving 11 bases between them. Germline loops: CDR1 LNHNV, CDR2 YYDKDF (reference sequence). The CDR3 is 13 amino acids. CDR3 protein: CATSRRPGGEQFF. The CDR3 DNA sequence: TGTGCCACCAGCAGAAGACCCGGGGGTGAGCAGTTCTTC.

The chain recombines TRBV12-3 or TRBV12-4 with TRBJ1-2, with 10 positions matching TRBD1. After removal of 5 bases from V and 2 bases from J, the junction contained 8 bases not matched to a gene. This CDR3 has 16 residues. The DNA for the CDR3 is TGTGCCAGCAGTCCCTTGGGACAGGGGACAAACTATGGCTACACCTTC. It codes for CASSPLGQGTNYGYTF.

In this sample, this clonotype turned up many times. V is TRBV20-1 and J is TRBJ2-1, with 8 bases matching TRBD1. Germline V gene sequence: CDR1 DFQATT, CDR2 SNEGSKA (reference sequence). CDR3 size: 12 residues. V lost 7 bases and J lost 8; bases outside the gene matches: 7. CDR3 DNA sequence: TGCAGTGGTCAGGGGGCTTTCGATGAGCAGTTCTTC. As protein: CSGQGAFDEQFF.

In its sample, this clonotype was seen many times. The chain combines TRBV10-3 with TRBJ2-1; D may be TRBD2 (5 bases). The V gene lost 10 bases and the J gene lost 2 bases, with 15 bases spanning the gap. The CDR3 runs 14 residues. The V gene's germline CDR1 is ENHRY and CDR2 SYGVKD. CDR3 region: CATTAGVPYNEQFF. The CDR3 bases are TGTGCCACCACGGCGGGCGTGCCCTACAATGAGCAGTTCTTC.